The 26 T cell receptor beta chains given below trace back to one sample, sequenced in a study of CXCR3-negative and CXCR3-positive naive CD8 T cells. The TRB libraries of cDNA were built by UMI-labeled 5' RACE. TCRdb reanalyzed the 5' RACE reads and collapses them to one entry per CDR3 protein, without DNA. This listing includes approximately 59,000 distinct CDR3 sequences. Study-wide findings and caveats: Researchers report that CXCR3-positive naive cells carry more hydrophobic TRB CDR3s than CXCR3-negative naive cells.

Antigens for these TCRs are unknown. Sequencing used naive CXCR3+ CD8+ T cells from blood. Subset here: CD45RO-CCR7+CD27+CD95- naive CD8+ T cells expressing CXCR3 (TNR3+). Every receptor here comes from a human donor in good health. Some clones in this sample may be carry-over from other donors' samples.

The chain links TRBV6-2 or TRBV6-3 to TRBJ2-1. Germline CDR1 MNHEY, CDR2 SVGEGT. CDR3 length: 14 residues. The CDR3 spells CASRSVGGYNEQFF.

The chain is built from TRBV7-2 and TRBJ2-7; as DNA is missing, the TRBD1 call by TCRdb cannot be tested. The CDR3 has 15 residues. Germline V lookup: CDR1 SGHTA, CDR2 FQGNSA. The CDR3 protein is CASSPRDGASYEQYF.

J is TRBJ2-5 and V is TRBV11-2. Germline CDR1 and CDR2: SGHAT and FQNNGV. The CDR3 spans 12 residues. The CDR3 here is CASSLWEETQYF.

The chain carries TRBV20-1 and TRBJ2-7; the D call from TCRdb, TRBD1, cannot be confirmed without DNA. There are 14 residues in the CDR3. In germline, CDR1 is DFQATT, CDR2 SNEGSKA (reference sequence). CDR3 protein: CSALGQGASYEQYF.

The rearrangement uses TRBV6-2 or TRBV6-3 and TRBJ2-7; with no DNA, the TCRdb D assignment of TRBD1 cannot be verified. This CDR3 region has 14 residues. Germline CDR1 MNHEY, CDR2 SVGEGT. The CDR3 sequence: CASSYDRVDDEQYF.

This chain connects TRBV29-1 to TRBJ2-3. This CDR3 contains 14 residues. Germline V gene sequence: CDR1 SQVTM, CDR2 ANQGSEA. The CDR3 sequence: CSVEHFERSDTQYF.

This rearrangement joins TRBV7-9 to TRBJ2-2; the D call of TRBD1 rests on TCRdb alone, since no DNA is present to check it. The CDR3 is 15 amino acids. The germline CDR1 and CDR2 sequences are SEHNR and FQNEAQ (reference sequence). The CDR3: CASSPPGANTGELFF.

The V gene is TRBV27, the J gene TRBJ2-3. The CDR3 is 14 amino acids. Germline assignment: CDR1 MNHEY and CDR2 SMNVEV (reference sequence). The CDR3 here is CASSLSGQPDTQYF.

V and J are TRBV18 and TRBJ2-3; without DNA, the TCRdb call of TRBD1 cannot be checked. CDR1 and CDR2 from the germline V gene are KGHSH and LQKENI. The CDR3 totals 16 residues. This chain's CDR3 is CASSHLGGQIGDTQYF.

This chain uses TRBV12-3 or TRBV12-4 with TRBJ2-3. The length of the CDR3 is 14 residues. CDR3 protein: CASSLVQPTDTQYF.

This rearrangement joins TRBV5-1 to TRBJ1-1; TCRdb selects TRBD1, and the lack of DNA leaves this call unchecked. The CDR3 sequence is 17 residues long. In germline, CDR1 is SGHRS, CDR2 YFSETQ. The CDR3 reads CASSSPRFQETNTEAFF.

The chain is built from TRBV14 and TRBJ2-1; TCRdb's assignment of TRBD1 cannot be checked, as there is no DNA. Germline CDR1 reads SGHDN; CDR2 reads FVKESK. The CDR3 consists of 14 residues. CDR3 residues: CASSQDTVPNEQFF.

The gene calls are TRBV7-3 and TRBJ2-2. Germline V gene lookup returns CDR1 SGHTA and CDR2 FQGTGA. The CDR3 contains 15 residues. CDR3 sequence reads: CASSLLAGRSGELFF.

The chain carries TRBV4-3 and TRBJ2-5; TCRdb reports TRBD2, a call that lacks DNA to check it against. The CDR3 has 16 amino acids. Per germline, CDR1 LGHNA and CDR2 YSLEER. The CDR3 loop reads CASSLTSLCVLETQYF.

This sequence joins TRBV28 and TRBJ2-1; TCRdb outputs TRBD1, but without DNA this stays unchecked. CDR1 is MDHEN and CDR2 is SYDVKM in the germline V gene. The CDR3 extends over 15 amino acids. The CDR3 region is CASSFPRTGHLGQFF.

V usage is TRBV12-3 or TRBV12-4 and J usage is TRBJ1-5; the D call of TRBD1 rests on TCRdb alone, since no DNA is present to check it. The CDR3 is 13 residues long. The CDR3 sequence is CASSLQGLQPQHF.

The chain carries TRBV7-8 and TRBJ2-1; TCRdb names TRBD1, which stays unverified in the absence of DNA. The CDR3 is made up of 18 amino acids. Per germline, CDR1 SGHVS and CDR2 FQNEAQ. CDR3 residues: CASSLKGAMTESYNEQFF.

This chain uses TRBV28 with TRBJ1-1. CDR1 and CDR2 from the germline V gene are MDHEN and SYDVKM. The CDR3 length is 13 residues. The CDR3 here is CASTKVSIYEAFF.

The V gene is TRBV27, the J gene TRBJ2-1; TCRdb indicates TRBD2, and absent DNA this call remains unverified. The CDR3 has 16 residues. Germline V gene sequence: CDR1 MNHEY, CDR2 SMNVEV (reference sequence). Here the CDR3 reads CASSGGGTSPIDEQFF.

The chain employs TRBV6-4 and TRBJ2-1; there is no DNA to check the TCRdb D call of TRBD1. This CDR3 is built from 15 residues. Germline CDR1 MRHNA, CDR2 SNTAGT. This CDR3 reads CASSDRGVLYNEQFF.

J is TRBJ1-1 and V is TRBV5-1; TCRdb's D call, TRBD1, is unchecked because there is no DNA. The CDR3 sequence is 16 residues long. Germline lookup yields CDR1 SGHRS and CDR2 YFSETQ. The CDR3: CASSSARQGIHTEAFF.

The genes are TRBV5-1 and TRBJ2-2; the D call from TCRdb, TRBD1, cannot be confirmed without DNA. The CDR3 sequence is 17 residues long. Germline assignment: CDR1 SGHRS and CDR2 YFSETQ. CDR3: CASSLVLTGVGIEELFF.

J is TRBJ2-1 and V is TRBV29-1; no DNA is available, so the TRBD1 call from TCRdb remains unchecked. The CDR3 length is 15 residues. The V gene's germline CDR1 is SQVTM and CDR2 ANQGSEA. CDR3 in amino acids: CSVELPGRVYNEQFF.

This chain connects TRBV4-3 to TRBJ2-3. CDR3 length equals 16 residues. Germline V gene lookup returns CDR1 LGHNA and CDR2 YSLEER. This CDR3 is CASSQAGATSTDTQYF.

The chain employs TRBV27 and TRBJ1-6; TCRdb's D gene call, TRBD1, goes unchecked for lack of DNA. CDR1 is MNHEY and CDR2 is SMNVEV in the germline V gene (reference sequence). The CDR3 has 15 amino acids. CDR3 residues: CASSSLTGGVSPLHF.

This chain uses TRBV4-1 with TRBJ1-1; TCRdb returns TRBD1, unconfirmable since there is no DNA. CDR1 MGHRA and CDR2 YSYEKL come from the germline V gene. CDR3 length: 15 amino acids. The CDR3 here is CASSQGQGMNTEAFF.